These 17 T cell receptor beta chains originate from one sample sequenced in a study of cytomegalovirus exposure and HLA in healthy donors. Researchers ran the PCR with 60 Vbeta and 13 Jbeta primers. Data came from immunoSEQ multiplex PCR; TCRdb stores just in-frame clones and leaves some out. The sample has 75,000 to 95,000 clones, approximately 90% seen once. Sequenced input: PBMCs. These receptors came from a man between 18 and 35 years old in good health and CMV-seronegative.

V gene TRBV2 combines with J gene TRBJ2-7; D unclear. Germline V CDR1 and CDR2: SNHLY, FYNNEI. This CDR3 contains 14 residues. Trimming shortened V by 7 bases and J by 3 bases, and 16 bases separated the two germline ends. The CDR3 loop is CASTNQRLIYEQYF. DNA for the CDR3: TGTGCCAGCACCAATCAGAGGCTGATCTACGAGCAGTACTTC.

The rearrangement links TRBV11-1 to TRBJ1-2, with 7 positions matching TRBD1. The ends lost 5 bases at V and 3 bases at J; junction bases unmatched: 3. Per the germline V gene, CDR1 is SGHAT and CDR2 is FQDESV (reference sequence). The CDR3 is made up of 13 amino acids. The CDR3: CASSPGTDYGYTF. CDR3 nucleotide sequence: TGTGCCAGCAGCCCCGGGACAGACTATGGCTACACCTTC.

The rearrangement uses TRBV30 and TRBJ2-7, with 7 bases identical to TRBD1. This CDR3 spans 13 amino acids. Looked up from germline, CDR1 is GTSNPN and CDR2 is SVGIG (reference sequence). V was clipped by 3 bases and J by 5 bases; unmatched bases: 7. CDR3 DNA sequence: TGTGCCTGGAGCGCCGAGGGGGCCCACGAGCAGTACTTC. Its protein is CAWSAEGAHEQYF.

The chain carries TRBV28 and TRBJ2-1, with D unclear. V lost 1 base, J lost 0 bases, and 4 bases lay in between. Germline assignment: CDR1 MDHEN and CDR2 SYDVKM. CDR3 length equals 14 residues. The CDR3 spells CASSLFSSYNEQFF. CDR3 bases: TGTGCCAGCAGTTTATTTAGCTCCTACAATGAGCAGTTCTTC.

The J gene is TRBJ2-5, the V gene TRBV11-3, with 8 bases fitting TRBD2. The CDR3 totals 15 residues. V shed 1 base and J 5 bases; nucleotides not matched to a gene: 6. In germline, CDR1 is SGHNT, CDR2 YENEEA. The CDR3 region has the DNA TGTGCCAGCAGCTTAGCGGGAGGGCCTGAGGAGACCCAGTACTTC. Protein product: CASSLAGGPEETQYF.

This clone has only a few counts. V is TRBV6-5 and J is TRBJ1-6; 9 positions agree with TRBD1. V shed 0 bases and J 7 bases; nucleotides not matched to a gene: 1. The CDR3 totals 15 residues. Germline V gene sequence: CDR1 MNHEY, CDR2 SVGAGI. CDR3 coding DNA: TGTGCCAGCAGTTACTCCGGGACAGGGAATTCACCCCTCCACTTT. This codes for CASSYSGTGNSPLHF.

V usage is TRBV5-1 and J usage is TRBJ2-1, with 7 bases lining up with TRBD2. The CDR3 runs to 15 residues. Trimming removed 0 bases from V and 7 bases from J; junction bases left unmatched: 7. Germline loops: CDR1 SGHRS, CDR2 YFSETQ. The CDR3: CASSLVLAAGNEQFF. The CDR3 region has the DNA TGCGCCAGCAGCTTGGTTCTAGCGGCGGGGAATGAGCAGTTCTTC.

This clone was counted between two and nine times. The chain employs TRBV6-1 and TRBJ1-1, with 9 bases identical to TRBD1. V dropped 6 bases and J dropped 8; count of bases not matched to a gene: 4. This CDR3 has 12 residues. Germline CDR1 reads MNHNS; CDR2 reads SASEGT. CDR3 coding DNA: TGTGCCAGCAGACGGACAGGGGCCGAAGCTTTCTTT. It codes for CASRRTGAEAFF.

The chain recombines TRBV7-6 with TRBJ2-7; tentatively, D is TRBD1 (6 bases). Germline CDR1 SGHVS, CDR2 FNYEAQ. CDR3 length: 13 residues. V was pared by 5 bases and J by 3 bases, with 11 bases between. The CDR3 DNA reads as TGTGCCAGCAGCCGGGGACAAAACTACGAGCAGTACTTC. It yields the protein CASSRGQNYEQYF.

The genes are TRBV11-3 and TRBJ2-1, with a tentative D call TRBD2 (6 bases). V was cut by 3 bases and J by 0 bases, with 9 bases left in between. CDR3 length: 15 residues. Germline V lookup: CDR1 SGHNT, CDR2 YENEEA. CDR3 sequence: CASSFGGNSYNEQFF. CDR3 in DNA: TGTGCCAGCAGCTTTGGGGGGAACTCCTACAATGAGCAGTTCTTC.

This clone was seen only once. The rearrangement links TRBV29-1 to TRBJ1-1; D unresolved. V was clipped by 6 bases and J by 2 bases, with 16 bases between them. This CDR3 is built from 14 residues. The germline V gene encodes CDR1 SQVTM and CDR2 ANQGSEA. CDR3: CSVTFEPLNTEAFF. CDR3 bases: TGCAGCGTGACATTCGAACCCTTAAACACTGAAGCTTTCTTT.

Details on this clone: An end of the junction does not agree with germline; a read error may underlie this. The V call is TRBV4-1, the J call TRBJ2-3, with D tentatively TRBD2 (6 bases). In germline, CDR1 is MGHRA, CDR2 YSYEKL. The CDR3 sequence is 14 residues long. The CDR3: CASSTRDSTGTQYF. DNA of the CDR3: TGCGCCAGCAGCACCAGGGACTCCACAGGTACGCAGTATTTT.

On this clone: An end of the junction differs from the germline gene, which may be a read error. The chain links TRBV28 to TRBJ1-4; no definite D call. This CDR3 comprises 15 residues. The germline V gene encodes CDR1 MDHEN and CDR2 SYDVKM. Written as DNA, the CDR3 is TGTGCCAGCTGTTTCGCGGGCGGAACTAATGAAAAACTGTTTTTT. Translating it yields CASCFAGGTNEKLFF.

The DNA of the CDR3 is TGTGCCAGCAGTGACTCAGGACAGGGACACAATGAGCAGTTCTTC. Amino acid sequence: CASSDSGQGHNEQFF. The V and J genes are TRBV6-4 and TRBJ2-1; 8 nucleotides agree with TRBD1. The CDR3 is 15 residues long. CDR1 is MRHNA and CDR2 is SNTAGT in the germline V gene. V shed 0 bases and J 5 bases; nucleotides not matched to a gene: 3.

This clone has only a few counts. This sequence joins TRBV21-1 and TRBJ2-6; the table's D call, TRBD1, was not checked against the DNA. TRBV21-1 is a documented pseudogene. The CDR3 has 16 residues. The CDR3 DNA reads as TGTGCCAGCAGCAAGAAAACAGGGGAAGGGGCCAACGTCCTGACTTTC. Translated, it gives CASSKKTGEGANVLTF.

The genes are TRBV9 and TRBJ2-7, with 8 bases that match TRBD2. The CDR3 is 14 residues long. Germline V gene sequence: CDR1 SGDLS, CDR2 YYNGEE. V lost 0 bases to trimming and J lost 3 bases; unmatched junction nucleotides: 2. The CDR3 sequence is CASSVGAGVYEQYF. The CDR3 nucleotides are TGTGCCAGCAGCGTAGGAGCGGGAGTCTACGAGCAGTACTTC.

The chain combines TRBV28 with TRBJ2-5, with a tentative D call TRBD1 (6 bases). Trimming pared 5 bases from V and 5 bases from J, leaving 18 bases between. Germline CDR1 reads MDHEN; CDR2 reads SYDVKM. The CDR3 sequence is 15 residues long. The CDR3, as DNA: TGTGCCAGCAGTATACACAGGGAAAGGTGGGAGACCCAGTACTTC. It specifies CASSIHRERWETQYF. Complete variable domain (other parts from reference TRBV28 and TRBJ2-5): DVKVTQSSRYLVKRTGEKVFLECVQDMDHENMFWYRQDPGLGLRLIYFSYDVKMKEKGDIPEGYSVSREKKERFSLILESASTNQTSMYLCASSIHRERWETQYFGPGTRLLVL.